The rows below give T cell receptor beta chains drawn from one sample of a study of cytomegalovirus exposure and HLA in healthy donors. Sequencing used immunoSEQ multiplex PCR; TCRdb keeps in-frame clones, though not all of them. Among over 120,000 clones listed, approximately 80% were seen once. The sequencing input was PBMCs. The receptor source for this set is a male donor in good health and CMV-seronegative. Each CDR3 is given with its conserved first and last residue. A D gene is named only where the DNA matches it firmly. Size is omitted from some rows. Given values are once, few, many or a class for expanded clones.

j_call: TRBJ2-3; clone_size: few; d_call: TRBD2; cdr3_length: 15; v_call: TRBV7-9; cdr3_nt: TGTGCCAGCAGCTTAGCTAGCGGGGGGGAAGATACGCAGTATTTT; cdr3_aa: CASSLASGGEDTQYF
j_call: TRBJ1-2; clone_size: .; d_call: .; cdr3_length: 15; v_call: TRBV18; cdr3_nt: TGTGCCAGCTCACCGGGAGTAGGGCCAGGCTCTGGCTACACCTTC; cdr3_aa: CASSPGVGPGSGYTF
j_call: TRBJ2-2; clone_size: .; d_call: .; cdr3_length: 15; v_call: TRBV6-1; cdr3_nt: TGTGCCAGCAGTGAAGAGGGGCTGGGTACCGGGGAGCTGTTTTTT; cdr3_aa: CASSEEGLGTGELFF
j_call: TRBJ1-1; clone_size: .; d_call: TRBD1; cdr3_length: 18; v_call: TRBV4-1; cdr3_nt: TGCGCCAGCAGCCAAGTGGGACAGGAAAAATCGTGGAACACTGAAGCTTTCTTT; cdr3_aa: CASSQVGQEKSWNTEAFF
j_call: TRBJ2-7; clone_size: .; d_call: .; cdr3_length: 17; v_call: TRBV18; cdr3_nt: TGTGCCAGCTCAGCAGTTATCTCGGACAGTATCACCTACGAGCAGTACTTC; cdr3_aa: CASSAVISDSITYEQYF
j_call: TRBJ1-1; clone_size: few; d_call: TRBD1; cdr3_length: 14; v_call: TRBV7-9; cdr3_nt: TGTGCCAGCAGCTTGGGACAGGTGAACACTGAAGCTTTCTTT; cdr3_aa: CASSLGQVNTEAFF
j_call: TRBJ2-3; clone_size: once; d_call: TRBD2; cdr3_length: 13; v_call: TRBV7-2; cdr3_nt: TGTGCCCACAGCGGGGGGAATACAGATACGCAGTATTTT; cdr3_aa: CAHSGGNTDTQYF
j_call: TRBJ1-2; clone_size: .; d_call: .; cdr3_length: 14; v_call: TRBV10-3; cdr3_nt: TGTGCCATCAGTGAGTCGCAGGGGAGTGATGGCTACACCTTC; cdr3_aa: CAISESQGSDGYTF
j_call: TRBJ2-7; clone_size: .; d_call: TRBD1; cdr3_length: 15; v_call: TRBV4-1; cdr3_nt: TGCGCCAGCAGCCCAACAGGGGGAAGCTCCTACGAGCAGTACTTC; cdr3_aa: CASSPTGGSSYEQYF
j_call: TRBJ2-1; clone_size: once; d_call: TRBD2; cdr3_length: 15; v_call: TRBV9; cdr3_nt: TGTGCCAGCAGCGTAGACCTAGCGGGAGGCAATGAGCAGTTCTTC; cdr3_aa: CASSVDLAGGNEQFF
j_call: TRBJ2-2; clone_size: once; d_call: TRBD2; cdr3_length: 14; v_call: TRBV10-2; cdr3_nt: TGCGCCAGCAATCCGGGACTAAAGGGGGGGGAGCTGTTTTTT; cdr3_aa: CASNPGLKGGELFF
j_call: TRBJ1-1; clone_size: few; d_call: TRBD1; cdr3_length: 15; v_call: TRBV7-9; cdr3_nt: TGTGCCAGCATCCTAGGGGGCAGCCAGAACACTGAAGCTTTCTTT; cdr3_aa: CASILGGSQNTEAFF
j_call: TRBJ2-1; clone_size: .; d_call: TRBD2; cdr3_length: 15; v_call: TRBV28; cdr3_nt: TGTGCCAGCAGTCTGGGACTAGCGGGAGCGGCTGAGCAGTTCTTC; cdr3_aa: CASSLGLAGAAEQFF
j_call: TRBJ2-5; clone_size: .; d_call: TRBD2; cdr3_length: 15; v_call: TRBV6-5; cdr3_nt: TGTGCCAGCAGGGGGACTAGCGGGAGTATGGAGACCCAGTACTTC; cdr3_aa: CASRGTSGSMETQYF
j_call: TRBJ1-1; clone_size: .; d_call: .; cdr3_length: 16; v_call: TRBV2; cdr3_nt: TGTGCCAGCAGAATCCTTGCGACGGAGGGGAACACTGAAGCTTTCTTT; cdr3_aa: CASRILATEGNTEAFF
j_call: TRBJ2-2; clone_size: .; d_call: .; cdr3_length: 15; v_call: TRBV5-6; cdr3_nt: TGTGCCAGCAGTCACCGGGACTCCAACACCGGGGAGCTGTTTTTT; cdr3_aa: CASSHRDSNTGELFF
j_call: TRBJ2-4; clone_size: .; d_call: TRBD2; cdr3_length: 14; v_call: TRBV11-2; cdr3_nt: TGTGCCAGCAGCGCCCTTAGCGGGAAAAACAGTCAGTACTTC; cdr3_aa: CASSALSGKNSQYF
j_call: TRBJ1-1; clone_size: .; d_call: .; cdr3_length: 15; v_call: TRBV7-9; cdr3_nt: TGTGCCAGCAGTGAAGACAGGATCAGGGTGACTGAAGCTTTCTTT; cdr3_aa: CASSEDRIRVTEAFF
j_call: TRBJ2-6; clone_size: .; d_call: .; cdr3_length: 14; v_call: TRBV19; cdr3_nt: TGTGCCACAGTCGCAGGGTCTGGGGCCAACGGCCTGACTTTC; cdr3_aa: CATVAGSGANGLTF
j_call: TRBJ2-3; clone_size: .; d_call: .; cdr3_length: 13; v_call: TRBV6-4; cdr3_nt: TGTGCCAGCAGTGACTCGTGGGGAGACACGCAGTATTTT; cdr3_aa: CASSDSWGDTQYF